One sample yielded the 3 T cell receptor beta chains listed below, sequenced in a study of T cells in Graves' hyperthyroidism and ophthalmopathy. From RNA transcripts, TCR beta CDR3 regions were amplified. HTBI primers were employed in a first-round RT-PCR of the TCR CDR3. TCRdb ran MiXCR on the multiplex PCR reads and lists one entry per CDR3 protein. The sample holds approximately 620,000 distinct CDR3 sequences, 16% seen once. Sequenced: blood. The receptors come from a middle-aged woman with Graves' ophthalmopathy.

This clonotype was observed many times. V gene TRBV2 combines with J gene TRBJ1-6, with 9 bases matching TRBD1. Germline values: CDR1 SNHLY, CDR2 FYNNEI. J gave up 6 bases and V 5 bases, and 14 bases lay outside the gene matches. The CDR3 runs to 18 residues. The CDR3 sequence is CASSRVGDRANGNSPLHF. The CDR3 bases are TGTGCCAGCAGTAGGGTTGGGGACAGGGCGAACGGTAATTCACCCCTCCACTTT. Combining the CDR3 with reference TRBV2 and TRBJ1-6 gives the whole variable domain EPEVTQTPSHQVTQMGQEVILRCVPISNHLYFYWYRQILGQKVEFLVSFYNNEISEKSEIFDDQFSVERPDGSNFTLKIRSTKLEDSAMYFCASSRVGDRANGNSPLHFGNGTRLTVT.

This clonotype was found many times. This chain connects TRBV30 to TRBJ2-2; tentatively, D is TRBD1 or TRBD2 (5 bases each). The CDR3 consists of 15 residues. V was pared by 0 bases and J by 4 bases, with 12 bases between. Germline CDR1 and CDR2: GTSNPN and SVGIG (reference sequence). CDR3 amino acids: CAWSVLRDLTGELFF. In DNA form, the CDR3 reads TGTGCCTGGAGTGTACTCAGGGACCTCACCGGGGAGCTGTTTTTT. Full variable domain (remainder filled in from reference TRBV30 and TRBJ2-2): SQTIHQWPATLVQPVGSPLSLECTVEGTSNPNLYWYRQAAGRGLQLLFYSVGIGQISSEVPQNLSASRPQDRQFILSSKKLLLSDSGFYLCAWSVLRDLTGELFFGEGSRLTVL.

The table lists this clonotype with many counts. The J gene is TRBJ2-1, the V gene TRBV11-2; 8 bases align to TRBD2. V lost 6 bases to trimming and J lost 9 bases; unmatched junction nucleotides: 10. CDR1 is SGHAT, CDR2 FQNNGV, per germline. This CDR3 is built from 14 residues. The CDR3 DNA reads TGTGCCAGCAGAAGGGGAACGGGGGGGAGTGAGCAGTTCTTC. Translated: CASRRGTGGSEQFF.